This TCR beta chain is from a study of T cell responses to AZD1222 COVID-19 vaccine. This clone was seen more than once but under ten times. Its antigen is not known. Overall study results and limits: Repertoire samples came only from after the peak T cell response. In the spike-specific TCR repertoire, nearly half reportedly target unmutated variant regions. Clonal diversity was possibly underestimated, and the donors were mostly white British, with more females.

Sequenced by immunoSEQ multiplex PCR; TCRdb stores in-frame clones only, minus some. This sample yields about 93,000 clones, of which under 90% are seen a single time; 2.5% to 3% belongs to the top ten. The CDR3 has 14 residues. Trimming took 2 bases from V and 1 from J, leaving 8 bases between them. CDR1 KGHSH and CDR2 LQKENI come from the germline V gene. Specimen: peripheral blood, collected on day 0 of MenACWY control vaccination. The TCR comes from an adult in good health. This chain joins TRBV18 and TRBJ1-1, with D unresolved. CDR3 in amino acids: CASSPWRENTEAFF. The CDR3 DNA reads TGTGCCAGCTCACCATGGAGGGAGAACACTGAAGCTTTCTTT.